These 8 T cell receptor beta chains were all obtained from the same sample, sequenced in a study of T cell responses to AZD1222 COVID-19 vaccine. Sequencing used immunoSEQ multiplex PCR; TCRdb keeps in-frame clones, though not all of them. The sample includes 130,000 or so clones, about 93% of them seen just once. The input for sequencing was peripheral blood, taken on day 0 of AZD1222 vaccination. The receptors derive from an adult in good health.

The rearrangement links TRBV3-1 (or the pseudogene TRBV3-2) to TRBJ1-2; 7 positions agree with TRBD1. The CDR3 covers 15 residues. The J segment lost 4 bases and the V segment lost 1 base, leaving 6 bases of the junction unmatched. Looked up from germline, CDR1 is LGHDT and CDR2 is YNNKEL (reference sequence). The CDR3 spells CASSQVDRVAYGYTF. The CDR3 DNA reads TGTGCCAGCAGCCAAGTCGACAGGGTGGCCTATGGCTACACCTTC.

CDR3 in DNA: TGTGCCAGCAGCTTAGCCCGCTGGGATCACCAGGACAATGAGCAGTTCTTC. Translation: CASSLARWDHQDNEQFF. The chain recombines TRBV7-9 with TRBJ2-1; no reliable D call. The CDR3 covers 17 residues. The germline V and J ends were trimmed by 0 bases and 5 bases, with 17 bases remaining between them. Germline V gene lookup returns CDR1 SEHNR and CDR2 FQNEAQ (reference sequence).

This clone was observed a few times. CDR3 nucleotide sequence: TGTGCCAGCAGTGCCTCTCACGGGACAGCCTCCTACAATGAGCAGTTCTTC. This sequence encodes CASSASHGTASYNEQFF. The chain links TRBV25-1 to TRBJ2-1, with 7 positions matching TRBD1. The germline CDR1 and CDR2 sequences are MGHDK and SYGVNS. V lost 4 bases and J lost 0; bases outside the gene matches: 9. CDR3 length: 17 residues.

This chain joins TRBV18 and TRBJ2-7; D is possibly TRBD1 (5 bases). Trimming cost V 3 bases and J 4 bases, with 7 bases left between them. The CDR3 runs 12 residues. The germline V gene has CDR1 KGHSH and CDR2 LQKENI. DNA of the CDR3: TGTGCCAGCTCACCCGACAGATACGAGCAGTACTTC. Protein: CASSPDRYEQYF.

V gene TRBV2 combines with J gene TRBJ2-7; 7 bases are shared with TRBD2. With 0 bases clipped from V and 6 bases from J, the junction kept 2 bases outside the gene matches. Germline V CDR1 and CDR2: SNHLY, FYNNEI. CDR3 size: 13 residues. CDR3 region: CASSEARGFEQYF. The CDR3 DNA follows: TGTGCCAGCAGTGAAGCGCGGGGGTTCGAGCAGTACTTC.

The V call is TRBV29-1, the J call TRBJ1-1; D ambiguous. The ends were cut back, 7 bases at V and 0 bases at J, with 12 bases in the middle. The CDR3 has 13 residues. Per the germline V gene, CDR1 is SQVTM and CDR2 is ANQGSEA. CDR3 protein: CSAGPNLNTEAFF. In DNA, the CDR3 is TGCAGCGCAGGACCCAACCTGAACACTGAAGCTTTCTTT.

V and J are TRBV5-4 and TRBJ1-2; D not certain. V lost 2 bases and J 8 bases, leaving 13 bases between the germline ends. Germline V gene data show CDR1 as SGHNT and CDR2 as YYREEE (reference sequence). This CDR3 contains 13 residues. CDR3 nucleotides: TGTGCCAGCAGCTTCGGGCAGGTCGAGGGCTACACCTTC. Protein sequence: CASSFGQVEGYTF.

V and J are TRBV4-1 and TRBJ2-2; maybe TRBD1 (6 bases). V was cut by 4 bases and J by 3 bases, with 15 bases left in between. CDR1 MGHRA and CDR2 YSYEKL come from the germline V gene. The CDR3 consists of 16 residues. CDR3 residues: CASSPVFSGDTGELFF. The CDR3 bases are TGCGCCAGCAGCCCGGTCTTTTCAGGGGACACCGGGGAGCTGTTTTTT.